These 18 T cell receptor beta chains originate from one sample sequenced in a study of T cell repertoires in cytomegalovirus infection. Using its own MiXCR run on the reads, TCRdb lists one record per CDR3 protein. The profile shows approximately 250,000 distinct CDR3 sequences, around 12% of them singletons. The material sequenced was PBMCs. The receptors derive from a human donor in good health (CMV status not recorded). Some clones in this sample may be carry-over from other donors' samples.

This clonotype was picked up a small number of times. This chain uses TRBV29-1 with TRBJ2-1, with 8 positions matching TRBD2. V was pared by 7 bases and J by 6 bases, with 5 bases of the junction left unmatched. The CDR3 loop spans 12 amino acids. The germline V gene encodes CDR1 SQVTM and CDR2 ANQGSEA. CDR3 loop: CSGTLAGNEQFF. In DNA, the CDR3 is TGCAGCGGAACCCTAGCGGGCAATGAGCAGTTCTTC.

The rearrangement uses TRBV29-1 and TRBJ1-1; D perhaps matches TRBD1 (6 bases). CDR3 size: 12 residues. The V and J ends lost 4 bases and 4 bases respectively, with 10 bases between them. Germline lookup yields CDR1 SQVTM and CDR2 ANQGSEA. For the CDR3, the DNA is TGCAGCGTTGGGACAGCGGGCACTGAAGCTTTCTTT. It encodes CSVGTAGTEAFF.

This rearrangement joins TRBV7-6 to TRBJ1-4; TRBD1 aligns across 7 bases. The junction had 4 bases not matched to a gene; V was cut back by 3 bases and J by 3 bases. The germline CDR1 and CDR2 sequences are SGHVS and FNYEAQ. The CDR3 is 15 amino acids. The DNA of the CDR3 is TGTGCCAGCAGCTTCACAGGGGATCCTAATGAAAAACTGTTTTTT. Translating gives CASSFTGDPNEKLFF.

The V gene is TRBV6-5, the J gene TRBJ1-1, with a possible D match to TRBD1 (6 bases). The CDR3 consists of 13 residues. The germline V gene has CDR1 MNHEY and CDR2 SVGAGI. The V end was cut by 6 bases, the J end by 6 bases, with 14 bases between. The DNA for the CDR3 is TGTGCCAGCAGCCCCCCAGGGACATCTGAAGCTTTCTTT. Its protein product is CASSPPGTSEAFF.

This clonotype has at least ten counts. CDR3 amino acids: CASSLASTGFSGNTIYF. CDR3 bases: TGTGCCAGCAGCTTAGCCTCAACAGGATTCTCTGGAAACACCATATATTTT. V gene TRBV7-2 combines with J gene TRBJ1-3; D is possibly TRBD1 (5 bases). This CDR3 has 17 amino acids. Per the germline V gene, CDR1 is SGHTA and CDR2 is FQGNSA. Trimming took 0 bases from V and 0 from J, leaving 12 bases between them.

This clonotype was picked up a small number of times. This chain joins TRBV2 and TRBJ2-2, with D possibly TRBD2 on 6 matching bases. Trimming cost V 4 bases and J 4 bases, with 10 bases left between them. This CDR3 is built from 14 residues. Germline CDR1 is SNHLY and CDR2 is FYNNEI. The CDR3 here is CASSGSAGTGELFF. Written as DNA, the CDR3 is TGTGCCAGCAGTGGATCAGCGGGCACCGGGGAGCTGTTTTTT. The variable domain in full, with the rest retrieved from reference TRBV2 and TRBJ2-2, is EPEVTQTPSHQVTQMGQEVILRCVPISNHLYFYWYRQILGQKVEFLVSFYNNEISEKSEIFDDQFSVERPDGSNFTLKIRSTKLEDSAMYFCASSGSAGTGELFFGEGSRLTVL.

The chain has TRBV29-1 and TRBJ2-3; D unclear. The V end lost 4 bases, the J end lost 2 bases, and 16 bases lay between the germline ends. The CDR3 length is 15 residues. Germline CDR1 reads SQVTM; CDR2 reads ANQGSEA. The CDR3 loop reads CSVGAQSTSTDTQYF. CDR3 in DNA: TGCAGCGTTGGGGCTCAGAGTACGTCCACAGATACGCAGTATTTT.

This clonotype occurred a few times. V gene TRBV28 combines with J gene TRBJ1-5, with D possibly matching TRBD1 (5 bases). Germline values: CDR1 MDHEN, CDR2 SYDVKM. Trimming took 6 bases from V and 0 from J, leaving 12 bases between them. The CDR3 is 15 residues long. The CDR3 loop is CASRLGGSSNQPQHF. Written as DNA, the CDR3 is TGTGCCAGCAGATTGGGGGGTTCTAGCAATCAGCCCCAGCATTTT.

The gene calls are TRBV25-1 and TRBJ1-2; maybe TRBD1 (6 bases). Germline V gene lookup returns CDR1 MGHDK and CDR2 SYGVNS. Trimming removed 4 bases at V and 5 bases at J, with 17 bases between. The CDR3 length is 15 residues. CDR3 sequence reads: CASSGPPTGRYGYTF. CDR3 nucleotide sequence: TGTGCCAGCAGTGGGCCCCCGACAGGAAGATATGGCTACACCTTC.

The table lists this clonotype with many counts. The chain links TRBV7-2 to TRBJ2-1; maybe TRBD1 (6 bases). With 8 bases removed from V and 5 bases from J, the gap between germline ends came to 19 bases. There are 15 residues in the CDR3. Germline V gives CDR1 SGHTA, CDR2 FQGNSA. CDR3: CASGGRRQGNNEQFF. In DNA, the CDR3 is TGTGCCAGCGGGGGTCGGAGGCAGGGGAACAATGAGCAGTTCTTC.

The table lists this clonotype with a few counts. The chain combines TRBV7-6 with TRBJ1-2, with 9 bases that match TRBD1. The V segment lost 6 bases and the J segment 5 bases; nucleotides outside the gene matches: 10. From germline, CDR1 is SGHVS and CDR2 FNYEAQ. CDR3 length: 15 residues. DNA for the CDR3: TGTGCCAGCAGTTCCGGGACAGGGTTAGGGTATGGCTACACCTTC. Residues: CASSSGTGLGYGYTF.

This clonotype was found many times. The chain employs TRBV12-3 or TRBV12-4 and TRBJ1-1, with a weak D call TRBD1 (6 bases). CDR3 length: 14 residues. V lost 3 bases and J 4 bases, leaving 12 bases between the germline ends. CDR3 sequence reads: CASSFFGGPTEAFF. The CDR3 nucleotides are TGTGCCAGCAGTTTCTTTGGGGGGCCCACTGAAGCTTTCTTT.

This chain connects TRBV29-1 to TRBJ1-4; the D gene is possibly TRBD1 (5 bases). Germline V gene lookup returns CDR1 SQVTM and CDR2 ANQGSEA. V lost 0 bases and J lost 15, with 14 bases in between. There are 12 residues in the CDR3. The CDR3 nucleotides read TGCAGCGTTGAAGAGTCGGCCCGGGGGTTGTTTTTT. It codes for CSVEESARGLFF.

This clonotype was recorded at least ten times. The J gene is TRBJ2-1, the V gene TRBV7-2; 12 nucleotides align to TRBD2. Trimming cost V 5 bases and J 6 bases; bases outside gene matches: 5. The CDR3 has 15 residues. The germline gives CDR1 SGHTA, CDR2 FQGNSA. In nucleotides, the CDR3 is TGTGCCAGCAGCAGAGGGACTAGCGGGCCCAATGAGCAGTTCTTC. Encoded protein: CASSRGTSGPNEQFF.

This clonotype has more than one count but fewer than ten. This rearrangement joins TRBV19 to TRBJ1-6; D is unresolved. The CDR3 has 15 residues. Trimming pared 4 bases from V and 4 bases from J, leaving 11 bases between. The germline V gene encodes CDR1 LNHDA and CDR2 SQIVND (reference sequence). CDR3 loop: CASSTSREYNSPLHF. The CDR3, as DNA: TGTGCCAGTAGTACCTCCCGGGAGTATAATTCACCCCTCCACTTT.

This clonotype was counted ten times or more. The gene calls are TRBV7-2 and TRBJ2-5; 9 bases are a match to TRBD2. Germline V gene lookup returns CDR1 SGHTA and CDR2 FQGNSA. V was pared by 1 base and J by 5 bases, with 5 bases of the junction left unmatched. The CDR3 length is 15 residues. The CDR3 nucleotides are TGTGCCAGCAGCTTAGGGGGTAGCGGGAGTGAGACCCAGTACTTC. Its protein product is CASSLGGSGSETQYF.

This clonotype was seen ten or more times. The V gene is TRBV19, the J gene TRBJ2-1, with 11 nucleotides matching TRBD2. Germline-derived CDR1 and CDR2 are LNHDA and SQIVND (reference sequence). V gave up 4 bases and J gave up 7 bases; unmatched junction bases: 6. CDR3 size: 15 residues. The CDR3 DNA reads TGTGCCAGTAGTACACTAGCGGGGGTGGGGAATGAGCAGTTCTTC. Its protein product is CASSTLAGVGNEQFF.

This clonotype was counted many times. The rearrangement links TRBV7-2 to TRBJ2-3; TRBD2 agrees at 11 bases. V was clipped by 1 base and J by 6 bases; unmatched bases: 12. This CDR3 has 18 amino acids. Germline CDR1 and CDR2: SGHTA and FQGNSA. The CDR3: CASSLELAGGSFVDTQYF. The CDR3 bases are TGTGCCAGCAGCTTAGAGCTAGCGGGGGGCTCTTTTGTGGATACGCAGTATTTT. Combining the CDR3 with reference TRBV7-2 and TRBJ2-3 gives the whole variable domain GAGVSQSPSNKVTEKGKDVELRCDPISGHTALYWYRQSLGQGLEFLIYFQGNSAPDKSGLPSDRFSAERTGGSVSTLTIQRTQQEDSAVYLCASSLELAGGSFVDTQYFGPGTRLTVL.